The present T cell receptor beta chain was sequenced within a study of T-cell memory formation after mild COVID-19. General study results and limits: A second wave of clones peaked on day 37, and their SARS-CoV-2 specificity went unconfirmed. Among contracting clones, CD4+ were mainly CM/EM and CD8+ enriched in EMRA.

This clonotype was counted between two and nine times. Its cognate antigen is unknown. Germline V lookup: CDR1 SGDLS, CDR2 YYNGEE. Trimming removed 3 bases from V and 0 bases from J, with 9 bases in between. The CDR3 spans 15 residues. With constant-segment primers, 5'RACE yielded cDNA libraries of TCR alpha and TCR beta that carried sample barcodes and UMIs. TCRdb re-derived calls from the 5' RACE reads in MiXCR, one entry per CDR3 protein. The sample records fewer than 250,000 distinct CDR3 sequences, around 25% being singletons. Source material: PBMCs or a T cell subset sorted from them (not recorded which). The chain joins TRBV9 to TRBJ1-4; no reliable D call. The receptor comes from an adult woman who had mild COVID-19 (a few samples of this study predate the infection). Cell type and time point are not known. The CDR3 spells CASSASHATNEKLFF. The CDR3 DNA reads as TGTGCCAGCAGCGCATCACATGCAACTAATGAAAAACTGTTTTTT.